The 14 T cell receptor beta chains reported below all come from one sample, sequenced in a study of shared T cell receptors in the human thymus. Data came from immunoSEQ multiplex PCR; TCRdb stores just in-frame clones and leaves some out. The sample records approximately 660,000 clones, around nine tenths being singletons. The sample was also reused in another study, on human thymus T cells.

Input material: thymocytes. The source of these receptors is a boy younger than two with a congenital heart defect.

The CDR3 sequence: CASSFGQYSGANVLTF. In nucleotides, the CDR3 is TGTGCCAGCAGCTTCGGACAGTACTCTGGGGCCAACGTCCTGACTTTC. The rearrangement uses TRBV5-6 and TRBJ2-6, with D possibly being TRBD1 (6 bases). With 2 bases removed from V and 0 bases from J, the gap between germline ends came to 9 bases. CDR3 length: 16 amino acids. Germline V lookup: CDR1 SGHDT, CDR2 YYEEEE.

The chain is built from TRBV5-1 and TRBJ2-1; 10 bases map to TRBD2. The V segment lost 4 bases and the J segment 5 bases; nucleotides outside the gene matches: 9. Germline V CDR1 and CDR2: SGHRS, YFSETQ. The CDR3 spans 16 residues. CDR3 protein: CASSPDSGRRHNEQFF. The CDR3 DNA reads as TGCGCCAGCAGCCCCGATAGCGGGAGGCGACACAATGAGCAGTTCTTC.

CDR3 amino acids: CASIPSGDNEQFF. The CDR3 region has the DNA TGTGCCAGCATTCCTAGCGGAGACAATGAGCAGTTCTTC. The V call is TRBV2, the J call TRBJ2-1; 7 bases agree with TRBD2. The CDR3 is 13 amino acids. After removal of 7 bases from V and 5 bases from J, the junction contained 5 bases not matched to a gene. Germline assignment: CDR1 SNHLY and CDR2 FYNNEI. The full variable domain, its missing parts supplied by reference TRBV2 and TRBJ2-1, is EPEVTQTPSHQVTQMGQEVILRCVPISNHLYFYWYRQILGQKVEFLVSFYNNEISEKSEIFDDQFSVERPDGSNFTLKIRSTKLEDSAMYFCASIPSGDNEQFFGPGTRLTVL.

This clone has just one count. V is TRBV18 and J is TRBJ2-1, with 12 bases matching TRBD2. Germline values: CDR1 KGHSH, CDR2 LQKENI. V trimming: 5 bases; J trimming: 8 bases; junction bases outside the gene matches: 7. The CDR3 loop spans 15 amino acids. The CDR3 coding sequence is TGTGCCAGCTCATCACTAGCGGGAGGTTTGCATGAGCAGTTCTTC. Its protein is CASSSLAGGLHEQFF.

This chain uses TRBV7-9 with TRBJ2-7, with D possibly being TRBD1 (6 bases). This CDR3 comprises 19 residues. Trimming removed 7 bases from V and 1 base from J, with 29 bases in between. Germline V CDR1 and CDR2: SEHNR, FQNEAQ (reference sequence). The CDR3 spells CASTPLQAGTGRSSYEQYF. CDR3 nucleotide sequence: TGTGCCAGCACCCCCCTCCAGGCCGGAACAGGGAGAAGTTCCTACGAGCAGTACTTC. The whole variable domain, remainder taken from reference TRBV7-9 and TRBJ2-7, is DTGVSQNPRHKITKRGQNVTFRCDPISEHNRLYWYRQTLGQGPEFLTYFQNEAQLEKSRLLSDRFSAERPKGSFSTLEIQRTEQGDSAMYLCASTPLQAGTGRSSYEQYFGPGTRLTVT.

The rearrangement links TRBV4-3 to TRBJ2-3; D is perhaps TRBD1 (6 bases). The germline CDR1 and CDR2 sequences are LGHNA and YSLEER. Trimming left V 4 bases short and J 9 bases short, with 20 bases between. The CDR3 is made up of 15 amino acids. The CDR3 protein is CASSPGTNRPPTQYF. CDR3 coding DNA: TGCGCCAGCAGCCCGGGGACAAATCGTCCACCCACGCAGTATTTT.

The rearrangement uses TRBV28 and TRBJ1-1; D might be TRBD1 (5 bases). V lost 6 bases and J 8 bases, leaving 13 bases between the germline ends. The CDR3 extends over 12 amino acids. Germline CDR1 is MDHEN and CDR2 is SYDVKM. CDR3 loop: CASSRGLTEAFF. CDR3 sequence (DNA): TGTGCCAGCAGCCGGGGACTGACAGAAGCTTTCTTT. Combining the CDR3 with reference TRBV28 and TRBJ1-1 gives the whole variable domain DVKVTQSSRYLVKRTGEKVFLECVQDMDHENMFWYRQDPGLGLRLIYFSYDVKMKEKGDIPEGYSVSREKKERFSLILESASTNQTSMYLCASSRGLTEAFFGQGTRLTVV.

This chain uses TRBV11-3 with TRBJ2-7; D unclear. The ends were cut back, 0 bases at V and 5 bases at J, with 8 bases in the middle. The CDR3 totals 13 residues. Germline V gene lookup returns CDR1 SGHNT and CDR2 YENEEA. CDR3 amino acids: CASSLESQDEQYF. The CDR3 bases are TGTGCCAGCAGCTTAGAGTCCCAGGACGAGCAGTACTTC.

V gene TRBV14 combines with J gene TRBJ1-1; TRBD1 is a possible D gene (5 bases). The germline V gene encodes CDR1 SGHDN and CDR2 FVKESK. The CDR3 is 15 amino acids. The germline V and J ends were trimmed by 3 bases and 7 bases, with 18 bases remaining between them. CDR3 sequence (DNA): TGTGCCAGCAGCCATAGTGTGGGGGGTAGGGGTGAAGCTTTCTTT. Protein: CASSHSVGGRGEAFF.

There are a few counts of this clone. This sequence joins TRBV10-3 and TRBJ2-1; TRBD2 might be the D (5 bases). The ends were cut back, 0 bases at V and 5 bases at J, with 8 bases in the middle. Germline CDR1 is ENHRY and CDR2 is SYGVKD. The CDR3 covers 14 residues. The CDR3 here is CAISESTTDNEQFF. DNA for the CDR3: TGTGCCATCAGTGAGTCGACTACGGACAATGAGCAGTTCTTC.

The chain is built from TRBV6-1 and TRBJ1-4, with 7 bases that match TRBD1. The CDR3 covers 16 residues. Germline V lookup: CDR1 MNHNS, CDR2 SASEGT. The junction had 9 bases not matched to a gene; V was cut back by 1 base and J by 7 bases. The CDR3 reads CASSEGGQKRIEKLFF. CDR3 coding DNA: TGTGCCAGCAGTGAAGGGGGACAGAAGAGGATTGAAAAACTGTTTTTT.

J is TRBJ2-4 and V is TRBV2, with 12 positions matching TRBD2. Germline V CDR1 and CDR2: SNHLY, FYNNEI. This CDR3 has 15 residues. Trimming at V came to 4 bases and at J to 8 bases, leaving 6 bases not matched to a gene. DNA of the CDR3: TGTGCCAGCAGTGGGCTAGCGGGAGGGCCAGACATTCAGTACTTC. Translating it yields CASSGLAGGPDIQYF.

The rearrangement uses TRBV7-9 and TRBJ2-7, with D tentatively TRBD2 (6 bases). V dropped 4 bases and J dropped 3 bases, with 16 bases sitting between them. Germline values: CDR1 SEHNR, CDR2 FQNEAQ (reference sequence). This CDR3 spans 15 amino acids. The chain's CDR3 is CASSSSGTGGYEQYF. The DNA for the CDR3 is TGTGCCAGCAGCTCCTCCGGGACTGGGGGCTACGAGCAGTACTTC.

The chain employs TRBV27 and TRBJ2-1, with D unresolved. The CDR3 contains 14 residues. V was cut by 4 bases and J by 4 bases, with 11 bases left in between. Germline V gene data show CDR1 as MNHEY and CDR2 as SMNVEV (reference sequence). DNA of the CDR3: TGTGCCAGCAGTTACCCCCCAGATTACAATGAGCAGTTCTTC. It codes for CASSYPPDYNEQFF.